This note documents a single T cell receptor beta chain sequence. What it binds is unknown. This sample stems from a study of CD8 T cells in ankylosing spondylitis. V shed 8 bases and J 1 base; nucleotides not matched to a gene: 7. Germline V gene lookup returns CDR1 MNHNS and CDR2 SASEGT. The CDR3 is 14 residues long. Study-level points and caveats: In ankylosing spondylitis blood, a motif of seven to nine highly homologous TCR beta variants appeared characteristic.

Preparation of TCR beta libraries was done by quantitative 5'-RACE with molecular barcodes. TCRdb passed the 5' RACE reads through MiXCR, listing each CDR3 protein once. The sample shows 400,000 to 450,000 distinct CDR3 sequences, about 15% of them seen only once. The chain combines TRBV6-1 with TRBJ2-5, with 7 nucleotides matching TRBD1. Sequences were obtained from blood, either unsorted or a sorted T cell fraction (not recorded which). The clonotype originates from a male donor with ankylosing spondylitis. The CDR3 nucleotides read TGTGCCAGCCGCCCGGACAGGATCCAAGAGACCCAGTACTTC. Its protein is CASRPDRIQETQYF.